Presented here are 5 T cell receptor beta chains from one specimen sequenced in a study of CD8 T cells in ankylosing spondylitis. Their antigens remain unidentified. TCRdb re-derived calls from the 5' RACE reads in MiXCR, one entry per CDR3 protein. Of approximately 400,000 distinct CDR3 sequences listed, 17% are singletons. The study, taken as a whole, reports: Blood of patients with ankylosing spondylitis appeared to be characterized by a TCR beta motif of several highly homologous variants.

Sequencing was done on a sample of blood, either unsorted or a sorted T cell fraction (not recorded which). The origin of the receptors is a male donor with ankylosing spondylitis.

The CDR3 region is CASSYTSGSSSYNEQFF. The CDR3 DNA sequence: TGTGCCAGCAGCTACACTAGCGGGTCAAGCTCCTACAATGAGCAGTTCTTC. The chain links TRBV7-2 to TRBJ2-1, with 9 bases fitting TRBD2. V shed 4 bases and J 0 bases; nucleotides not matched to a gene: 7. The CDR3 loop spans 17 amino acids. In germline, CDR1 is SGHTA, CDR2 FQGNSA.

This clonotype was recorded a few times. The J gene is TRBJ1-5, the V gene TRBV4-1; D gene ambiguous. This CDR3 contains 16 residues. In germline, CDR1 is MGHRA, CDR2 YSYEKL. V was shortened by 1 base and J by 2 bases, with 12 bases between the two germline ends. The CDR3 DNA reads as TGCGCCAGCAGCCAAGTTGGGCAGGTCGGCAATCAGCCCCAGCATTTT. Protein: CASSQVGQVGNQPQHF.

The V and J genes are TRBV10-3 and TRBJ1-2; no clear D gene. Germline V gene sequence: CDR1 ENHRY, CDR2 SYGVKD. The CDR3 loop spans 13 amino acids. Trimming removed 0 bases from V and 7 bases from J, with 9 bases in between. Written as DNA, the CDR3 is TGTGCCATCAGTGAGTCGGGCTGGGGTGGCTACACCTTC. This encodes CAISESGWGGYTF.

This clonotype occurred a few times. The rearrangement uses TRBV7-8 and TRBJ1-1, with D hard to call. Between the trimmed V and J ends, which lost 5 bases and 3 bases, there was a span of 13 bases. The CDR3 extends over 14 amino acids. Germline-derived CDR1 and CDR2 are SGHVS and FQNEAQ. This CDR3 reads CASSPRRLDTEAFF. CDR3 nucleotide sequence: TGTGCCAGCAGCCCCAGACGGCTGGACACTGAAGCTTTCTTT.

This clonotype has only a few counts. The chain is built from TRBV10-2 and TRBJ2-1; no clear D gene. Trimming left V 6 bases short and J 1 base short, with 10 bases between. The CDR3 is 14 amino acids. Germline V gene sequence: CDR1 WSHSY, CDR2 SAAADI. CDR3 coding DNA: TGCGCCAGCAGCCTCGATACTTCCTACAATGAGCAGTTCTTC. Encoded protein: CASSLDTSYNEQFF.